These 18 T cell receptor beta chains came from one sample sequenced in a study of T cell responses to AZD1222 COVID-19 vaccine. Produced via immunoSEQ multiplex PCR; TCRdb's table is partial and in-frame only. The sample yields some 130,000 clones, roughly 87% seen once. Sequences were derived from peripheral blood, sampled 28 days after the second AZD1222 dose. The receptors were gathered from an adult who received the AZD1222 COVID-19 vaccine.

Points on this clone: The same CDR3 can be traced to other DNA sequences in this sample. This chain connects TRBV7-2 to TRBJ1-1, with D possibly TRBD1 on 6 matching bases. Trimming removed 5 bases at V and 1 base at J, with 11 bases between. The CDR3 has 14 amino acids. The germline V gene has CDR1 SGHTA and CDR2 FQGNSA. The CDR3 coding sequence is TGTGCCAGCAGCCTGGGACACCAGAACACTGAAGCTTTCTTT. This codes for CASSLGHQNTEAFF.

The J gene is TRBJ2-5, the V gene TRBV6-2 or TRBV6-3, with a tentative D call TRBD2 (6 bases). CDR3 length: 14 amino acids. V was cut by 4 bases and J by 5 bases, with 14 bases left in between. Looked up from germline, CDR1 is MNHEY and CDR2 is SVGEGT. CDR3 sequence: CASSSLDRGETQYF. The CDR3 region has the DNA TGTGCCAGCAGTTCCCTCGACCGGGGGGAGACCCAGTACTTC.

The V call is TRBV6-5, the J call TRBJ1-5; tentatively, D is TRBD1 (5 bases). Germline CDR1 and CDR2: MNHEY and SVGAGI. The CDR3 is 13 amino acids. V was clipped by 10 bases and J by 7 bases, with 17 bases between them. CDR3 DNA sequence: TGTGCCACGGAGGAGGGGCTCGGGCAGCCCCAGCATTTT. It is translated as CATEEGLGQPQHF.

J is TRBJ1-5 and V is TRBV11-2; D may be TRBD1 (5 bases). Trimming shortened V by 5 bases and J by 1 base, and 18 bases separated the two germline ends. Germline V CDR1 and CDR2: SGHAT, FQNNGV. This CDR3 has 17 residues. In DNA, the CDR3 is TGTGCCAGCAGCCAGACTACCCAGGGTTCCAGCAATCAGCCCCAGCATTTT. Amino acids: CASSQTTQGSSNQPQHF.

The gene calls are TRBV27 and TRBJ1-5, with 10 nucleotides matching TRBD1. J gave up 4 bases and V 6 bases, and 12 bases lay outside the gene matches. Germline values: CDR1 MNHEY, CDR2 SMNVEV (reference sequence). The CDR3 runs to 17 residues. The CDR3 sequence: CASRKGQGTGRNQPQHF. The CDR3 bases are TGTGCCAGCAGAAAGGGACAGGGGACAGGAAGAAATCAGCCCCAGCATTTT.

V and J are TRBV5-1 and TRBJ2-7; no firm D call. This CDR3 has 14 amino acids. CDR1 and CDR2 (germline): SGHRS, YFSETQ. V lost 0 bases, J lost 2 bases, and 9 bases lay in between. CDR3 in DNA: TGCGCCAGCAGCTTGGAGGTACCTACCTACGAGCAGTACTTC. Its protein is CASSLEVPTYEQYF.

The CDR3 reads CSVVTGEFYEKLFF. The CDR3 DNA reads as TGCAGCGTTGTTACAGGGGAGTTTTATGAAAAACTGTTTTTT. The chain is built from TRBV29-1 and TRBJ1-4; 7 bases map to TRBD1. V lost 4 bases and J lost 6; bases outside the gene matches: 8. Per the germline V gene, CDR1 is SQVTM and CDR2 is ANQGSEA. This CDR3 contains 14 residues.

The chain uses TRBV5-6 and TRBJ1-4; 10 nucleotides line up with TRBD1. Per germline, CDR1 SGHDT and CDR2 YYEEEE. V dropped 4 bases and J dropped 5; count of bases not matched to a gene: 8. This CDR3 has 16 residues. The CDR3 loop is CASSTTPGQGNEKLFF. CDR3 nucleotides: TGTGCCAGCAGCACCACTCCGGGACAGGGGAATGAAAAACTGTTTTTT.

V gene TRBV10-3 combines with J gene TRBJ1-5, with a weak D call TRBD1 (5 bases). Germline V gene lookup returns CDR1 ENHRY and CDR2 SYGVKD. The CDR3 extends over 13 amino acids. The V end lost 4 bases, the J end lost 3 bases, and 7 bases lay between the germline ends. The CDR3 bases are TGTGCCATCAGTGGACAGATCAATCAGCCCCAGCATTTT. Its protein is CAISGQINQPQHF.

V usage is TRBV28 and J usage is TRBJ1-2; D remains ambiguous. CDR3 size: 11 residues. V dropped 8 bases and J dropped 8 bases, with 12 bases sitting between them. Germline lookup yields CDR1 MDHEN and CDR2 SYDVKM. CDR3 DNA: TGTGCCAGCTTGTGGAGCTTCGGCTACACCTTC. Protein product: CASLWSFGYTF.

This sequence joins TRBV18 and TRBJ2-1; perhaps TRBD2 as D (6 bases). V was trimmed by 0 bases and J by 5 bases, leaving 14 bases between them. The CDR3 loop spans 16 amino acids. Germline CDR1 and CDR2: KGHSH and LQKENI. The CDR3 reads CASSPPRIGTHNEQFF. The CDR3 DNA reads TGTGCCAGCTCACCACCCCGGATAGGGACTCACAATGAGCAGTTCTTC.

This chain joins TRBV19 and TRBJ1-5; 8 positions agree with TRBD1. The trim removed 5 bases at V and 6 bases at J, leaving 9 bases unmatched. Per germline, CDR1 LNHDA and CDR2 SQIVND (reference sequence). The CDR3 loop spans 15 amino acids. CDR3 loop: CASSWGQGAGQPQHF. The CDR3 bases are TGTGCCAGTAGTTGGGGCCAGGGGGCCGGTCAGCCCCAGCATTTT.

This chain uses TRBV19 with TRBJ1-5; D ambiguous. The CDR3 is 14 residues long. In germline, CDR1 is LNHDA, CDR2 SQIVND (reference sequence). V lost 3 bases, J lost 9 bases, and 15 bases lay in between. CDR3 amino acids: CASSINTARSPQHF. In DNA form, the CDR3 reads TGTGCCAGTAGTATTAACACCGCCAGATCGCCCCAGCATTTT.

The chain uses TRBV5-1 and TRBJ1-1; TRBD1 matches 7 bases. CDR1 is SGHRS, CDR2 YFSETQ, per germline. The V gene end was trimmed by 7 bases and the J gene end by 4 bases; junction bases not matched to a gene: 7. This CDR3 region has 13 residues. This CDR3 is CASGQEGATEAFF. The CDR3 region has the DNA TGCGCCAGCGGACAGGAGGGAGCCACTGAAGCTTTCTTT. The variable domain in full, completed from reference TRBV5-1 and TRBJ1-1, reads KAGVTQTPRYLIKTRGQQVTLSCSPISGHRSVSWYQQTPGQGLQFLFEYFSETQRNKGNFPGRFSGRQFSNSRSEMNVSTLELGDSALYLCASGQEGATEAFFGQGTRLTVV.

The V call is TRBV6-4, the J call TRBJ2-7; 9 bases line up with TRBD2. CDR3 length: 14 residues. Trimming at V came to 4 bases and at J to 7 bases, leaving 8 bases not matched to a gene. Germline loops: CDR1 MRHNA, CDR2 SNTAGT. CDR3 sequence (DNA): TGTGCCAGCAGTGTAGTCCTAGCGGGATATGAGCAGTACTTC. It yields the protein CASSVVLAGYEQYF.

This clone was picked up one time. The V and J genes are TRBV28 and TRBJ1-6; D gene unclear. V lost 6 bases and J 7 bases, leaving 13 bases between the germline ends. CDR1 MDHEN and CDR2 SYDVKM come from the germline V gene. This CDR3 has 14 residues. In nucleotides, the CDR3 is TGTGCCAGCAGGTCAGCTGGTGAAAATTCACCCCTCCACTTT. Translated: CASRSAGENSPLHF.

The chain links TRBV2 to TRBJ1-1; possible D gene TRBD1, 5 bases. The CDR3 is 11 residues long. Germline V gene lookup returns CDR1 SNHLY and CDR2 FYNNEI. Trimming shortened V by 8 bases and J by 2 bases, and 6 bases separated the two germline ends. DNA of the CDR3: TGTGCCAGCGGGGGAAACACTGAAGCTTTCTTT. This codes for CASGGNTEAFF.

The chain links TRBV27 to TRBJ1-4, with D possibly TRBD1 on 6 matching bases. CDR3 length: 14 amino acids. V was pared by 0 bases and J by 5 bases, with 7 bases between. CDR1 and CDR2 from the germline V gene are MNHEY and SMNVEV (reference sequence). This chain's CDR3 is CASSLSRGNEKLFF. The DNA for the CDR3 is TGTGCCAGCAGTTTATCGAGGGGGAATGAAAAACTGTTTTTT.